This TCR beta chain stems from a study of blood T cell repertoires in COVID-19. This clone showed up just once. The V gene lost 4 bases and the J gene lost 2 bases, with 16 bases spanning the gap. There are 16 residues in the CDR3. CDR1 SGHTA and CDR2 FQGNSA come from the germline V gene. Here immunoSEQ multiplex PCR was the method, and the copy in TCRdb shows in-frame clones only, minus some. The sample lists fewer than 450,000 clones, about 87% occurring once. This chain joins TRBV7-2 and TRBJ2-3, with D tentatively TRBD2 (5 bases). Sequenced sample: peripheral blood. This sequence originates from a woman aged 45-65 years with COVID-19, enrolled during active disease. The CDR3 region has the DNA TGTGCCAGCAGCTCCGGACTTCTCGCGTACACAGATACGCAGTATTTT. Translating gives CASSSGLLAYTDTQYF.